One and the same sample provided the 30 T cell receptor beta chains below, sequenced in a study of blood T cell repertoires in COVID-19 (dated by TCRdb to about 2020). The library came from the immunoSEQ multiplex PCR assay. This is the immuneACCESS table as TCRdb keeps it, with only in-frame sequences that have V and J called. A part of the clones is gone; compared with another copy, unresolved V genes explain less than half, and the rest is unexplained. This sample has 92,000 or so clones in its table, and around 89% of those were observed once. The biggest ten clones account for 0.47% of the sample. The sequenced material came from peripheral blood. All receptors come from a man in his fifties or sixties with acute or convalescent COVID-19.

The chain employs TRBV3-1 (or the pseudogene TRBV3-2) and TRBJ1-6; no firm D call. Germline V gene sequence: CDR1 LGHDT, CDR2 YNNKEL (reference sequence). Trimming pared 0 bases from V and 8 bases from J, leaving 5 bases between. CDR3 length: 13 amino acids. CDR3 residues: CASSQDNYSPLHF. The CDR3 DNA follows: TGTGCCAGCAGCCAAGATAACTATTCACCCCTCCACTTT.

This clone was counted a few times. The rearrangement uses TRBV14 and TRBJ1-6; TRBD1 matches 7 bases. Germline values: CDR1 SGHDN, CDR2 FVKESK. The CDR3 length is 15 residues. J gave up 8 bases and V 2 bases, and 6 bases lay outside the gene matches. The CDR3: CASSQLTGWDSPLHF. The CDR3 DNA follows: TGTGCCAGCAGCCAATTGACAGGGTGGGATTCACCCCTCCACTTT.

The chain is built from TRBV7-9 and TRBJ2-1; D possibly corresponds to TRBD2 (5 bases). Between the trimmed V and J ends, which lost 1 base and 6 bases, there was a span of 16 bases. This CDR3 comprises 16 residues. The germline V gene encodes CDR1 SEHNR and CDR2 FQNEAQ (reference sequence). The CDR3 sequence: CASSLDEPSPRNEQFF. In DNA, the CDR3 is TGTGCCAGCAGCTTAGACGAGCCTAGCCCCCGCAATGAGCAGTTCTTC.

The rearrangement links TRBV6-5 to TRBJ1-1; D uncertain. CDR3 size: 14 residues. CDR1 MNHEY and CDR2 SVGAGI come from the germline V gene. Trimming left V 7 bases short and J 7 bases short, with 19 bases between. In DNA form, the CDR3 reads TGTGCCAGCAAATTTAGTACAGACCTACTTGAAGCTTTCTTT. Encoded protein: CASKFSTDLLEAFF.

The CDR3 here is CASSEGTGENTEAFF. In DNA, the CDR3 is TGTGCCAGCAGTGAAGGGACAGGGGAGAACACTGAAGCTTTCTTT. This rearrangement joins TRBV2 to TRBJ1-1; 9 bases map to TRBD1. V shed 1 base and J 1 base; nucleotides not matched to a gene: 1. CDR3 size: 15 residues. The V gene's germline CDR1 is SNHLY and CDR2 FYNNEI.

This chain uses TRBV5-6 with TRBJ1-2; possible D gene TRBD1, 6 bases. The germline V gene has CDR1 SGHDT and CDR2 YYEEEE. This CDR3 is 15 amino acids long. The V end was cut by 0 bases, the J end by 4 bases, with 13 bases between. The DNA of the CDR3 is TGTGCCAGCAGCTTGGAGGCGGGGGCCCGCTATGGCTACACCTTC. Protein: CASSLEAGARYGYTF.

The chain uses TRBV3-1 (or the pseudogene TRBV3-2) and TRBJ2-3; 7 nucleotides match TRBD2. The CDR3 is 14 amino acids. Germline V CDR1 and CDR2: LGHDT, YNNKEL (reference sequence). Trimming cost V 4 bases and J 8 bases; bases outside gene matches: 9. CDR3 in DNA: TGTGCCAGCAGCCTCCTAACTAGCGTTGGTACGCAGTATTTT. Translating it yields CASSLLTSVGTQYF.

This clone was seen a single time. The V and J genes are TRBV3-1 (or the pseudogene TRBV3-2) and TRBJ1-6; D unclear. Germline loops: CDR1 LGHDT, CDR2 YNNKEL (reference sequence). The CDR3 is 17 residues long. V was cut by 0 bases and J by 0 bases, with 9 bases left in between. This CDR3 reads CASSQDLASSYNSPLHF. The CDR3 bases are TGTGCCAGCAGCCAAGATCTAGCCAGCTCCTATAATTCACCCCTCCACTTT.

The rearrangement links TRBV19 to TRBJ2-5, with D perhaps matching TRBD1 (6 bases). The length of the CDR3 is 13 residues. Between the trimmed V and J ends, which lost 3 bases and 3 bases, there was a span of 8 bases. Germline lookup yields CDR1 LNHDA and CDR2 SQIVND (reference sequence). The CDR3 DNA sequence: TGTGCCAGTAGTATGAACAGGGAAGAGACCCAGTACTTC. Translating gives CASSMNREETQYF. Full variable domain (remainder filled in from reference TRBV19 and TRBJ2-5): DGGITQSPKYLFRKEGQNVTLSCEQNLNHDAMYWYRQDPGQGLRLIYYSQIVNDFQKGDIAEGYSVSREKKESFPLTVTSAQKNPTAFYLCASSMNREETQYFGPGTRLLVL.

The V call is TRBV27, the J call TRBJ2-1; 14 bases align to TRBD2. CDR1 and CDR2 from the germline V gene are MNHEY and SMNVEV (reference sequence). The V segment lost 0 bases and the J segment 8 bases; nucleotides outside the gene matches: 3. This CDR3 spans 16 amino acids. The CDR3 reads CASSLSGTSGGHEQFF. The DNA of the CDR3 is TGTGCCAGCAGTTTATCCGGGACTAGCGGGGGACATGAGCAGTTCTTC.

This chain links TRBV7-6 with TRBJ2-7; 8 positions match TRBD1. Unmatched junction bases numbered 6, after V lost 5 bases and J lost 0 bases. There are 15 residues in the CDR3. CDR1 SGHVS and CDR2 FNYEAQ come from the germline V gene. In DNA, the CDR3 is TGTGCCAGCAGCGCCGGACAGGGAAGCTCCTACGAGCAGTACTTC. This codes for CASSAGQGSSYEQYF.

This chain joins TRBV30 and TRBJ2-1; D is possibly TRBD1 (6 bases). The V gene lost 2 bases and the J gene lost 4 bases, with 15 bases spanning the gap. The CDR3 spans 15 residues. The germline V gene encodes CDR1 GTSNPN and CDR2 SVGIG (reference sequence). In DNA form, the CDR3 reads TGTGCCTGGAGTAAAACCCAAGGACAGTACAATGAGCAGTTCTTC. As protein: CAWSKTQGQYNEQFF.

The V and J genes are TRBV28 and TRBJ1-6; 10 positions agree with TRBD1. Germline V lookup: CDR1 MDHEN, CDR2 SYDVKM. The trim removed 5 bases at V and 7 bases at J, leaving 5 bases unmatched. CDR3 length equals 15 residues. CDR3 DNA: TGTGCCAGCAGTCCAGGGACAGGGGAGAATTCACCCCTCCACTTT. Protein product: CASSPGTGENSPLHF.

This chain uses TRBV5-4 with TRBJ1-3, with TRBD1 matching 8 bases. CDR1 is SGHNT, CDR2 YYREEE, per germline (reference sequence). The junction had 3 bases not matched to a gene; V was cut back by 0 bases and J by 4 bases. The CDR3 totals 15 residues. CDR3 DNA sequence: TGTGCCAGCAGCTTGGGACAGGGGCTCGGAAACACCATATATTTT. It translates to CASSLGQGLGNTIYF.

This clone showed up just a few times. The rearrangement uses TRBV12-5 and TRBJ1-4; D call uncertain. CDR3 length: 12 residues. Germline-derived CDR1 and CDR2 are LGHNT and FRNRAP. The V and J ends lost 0 bases and 8 bases respectively, with 4 bases between them. CDR3: CASGLVEEKLFF. For the CDR3, the DNA is TGTGCTAGTGGTTTGGTGGAGGAAAAACTGTTTTTT.

The rearrangement uses TRBV2 and TRBJ2-3; TRBD2 matches 10 bases. This CDR3 is built from 17 residues. V shed 2 bases and J 4 bases; nucleotides not matched to a gene: 9. Germline values: CDR1 SNHLY, CDR2 FYNNEI. As DNA, the CDR3 is TGTGCCAGCAGTGAAAACCCTAGCGGGAGAAGGGCAGATACGCAGTATTTT. Translation: CASSENPSGRRADTQYF.

This chain joins TRBV3-1 (or the pseudogene TRBV3-2) and TRBJ2-1; no reliable D call. The CDR3 has 15 amino acids. V lost 1 base to trimming and J lost 0 bases, with 7 bases between them. CDR1 and CDR2 (germline): LGHDT, YNNKEL (reference sequence). The CDR3 DNA reads as TGTGCCAGCAGCCAAGTGAGTAGCTCCTACAATGAGCAGTTCTTC. This codes for CASSQVSSSYNEQFF.

J is TRBJ2-6 and V is TRBV5-1, with a tentative D call TRBD2 (5 bases). The CDR3 loop spans 17 amino acids. Trimming took 4 bases from V and 0 from J, leaving 14 bases between them. Germline CDR1 is SGHRS and CDR2 is YFSETQ. The CDR3 sequence is CASSPPGNHSGANVLTF. In DNA form, the CDR3 reads TGCGCCAGCAGCCCCCCCGGGAATCACTCTGGGGCCAACGTCCTGACTTTC.

CDR3: CASISSRGTNYGYTF. CDR3 in DNA: TGTGCCAGCATCTCCTCAAGGGGGACTAACTATGGCTACACCTTC. The V gene is TRBV28, the J gene TRBJ1-2; D might be TRBD1 (6 bases). The germline CDR1 and CDR2 sequences are MDHEN and SYDVKM. This CDR3 is 15 amino acids long. Trimming removed 7 bases from V and 0 bases from J, with 15 bases in between.

The chain has TRBV9 and TRBJ1-2; 7 bases fit TRBD1. The CDR3 is made up of 15 amino acids. Germline V gene sequence: CDR1 SGDLS, CDR2 YYNGEE. The ends lost 0 bases at V and 5 bases at J; junction bases unmatched: 7. CDR3 sequence (DNA): TGTGCCAGCAGCGTAGCTGTGACAGGGCGTTATGGCTACACCTTC. Translating gives CASSVAVTGRYGYTF.

The rearrangement uses TRBV27 and TRBJ2-7, with D maybe TRBD1 (5 bases). The germline V and J ends were trimmed by 3 bases and 0 bases, with 9 bases remaining between them. The V gene's germline CDR1 is MNHEY and CDR2 SMNVEV (reference sequence). The CDR3 runs 14 residues. CDR3 coding DNA: TGTGCCAGCAGTTTGGGCAGGGTCTCCTACGAGCAGTACTTC. Translating gives CASSLGRVSYEQYF.

This clone was seen a few times. V is TRBV3-1 (or the pseudogene TRBV3-2) and J is TRBJ1-1; D is unresolved. Trimming removed 3 bases at V and 1 base at J, with 6 bases between. CDR1 is LGHDT and CDR2 is YNNKEL in the germline V gene (reference sequence). This CDR3 spans 13 amino acids. The DNA of the CDR3 is TGTGCCAGCAGCCAGAACAGGAACACTGAAGCTTTCTTT. This sequence encodes CASSQNRNTEAFF.

V gene TRBV2 combines with J gene TRBJ2-7; 9 positions match TRBD2. The V and J ends lost 6 bases and 3 bases, in that order; junction bases with no gene match: 3. This CDR3 is built from 13 residues. Germline V gives CDR1 SNHLY, CDR2 FYNNEI. The chain's CDR3 is CASRETSGYEQYF. CDR3 bases: TGTGCCAGCAGGGAGACTAGCGGCTACGAGCAGTACTTC. The whole variable domain, filled in from reference TRBV2 and TRBJ2-7, reads EPEVTQTPSHQVTQMGQEVILRCVPISNHLYFYWYRQILGQKVEFLVSFYNNEISEKSEIFDDQFSVERPDGSNFTLKIRSTKLEDSAMYFCASRETSGYEQYFGPGTRLTVT.

This chain joins TRBV5-1 and TRBJ2-2, with 7 bases lining up with TRBD1. The CDR3 is 15 amino acids. The junction had 6 bases not matched to a gene; V was cut back by 1 base and J by 6 bases. Germline assignment: CDR1 SGHRS and CDR2 YFSETQ. The chain's CDR3 is CASSLTGQVSGELFF. The CDR3 DNA sequence: TGCGCCAGCAGCTTGACAGGACAGGTTTCCGGGGAGCTGTTTTTT.

This chain joins TRBV7-9 and TRBJ1-5; D is perhaps TRBD1 (5 bases). V dropped 5 bases and J dropped 2 bases, with 13 bases sitting between them. This CDR3 region has 15 residues. CDR1 and CDR2 from the germline V gene are SEHNR and FQNEAQ (reference sequence). The CDR3 reads CASSPRGGGNQPQHF. The CDR3 DNA reads as TGTGCCAGCAGCCCTCGGGGGGGAGGCAATCAGCCCCAGCATTTT.

The chain has TRBV6-1 and TRBJ1-5, with 11 bases fitting TRBD1. The CDR3 is 20 amino acids. Germline CDR1 reads MNHNS; CDR2 reads SASEGT. The V gene end was trimmed by 4 bases and the J gene end by 0 bases; junction bases not matched to a gene: 14. The CDR3 here is CASSGDPRDRGIYSNQPQHF. The CDR3 DNA sequence: TGTGCCAGCAGTGGTGACCCCCGGGACAGGGGGATTTATAGCAATCAGCCCCAGCATTTT.

A single count supports this clone. V and J are TRBV29-1 and TRBJ2-3, with 9 bases identical to TRBD2. The V gene's germline CDR1 is SQVTM and CDR2 ANQGSEA. V lost 7 bases, J lost 4 bases, and 9 bases stayed unmatched. The CDR3 runs to 14 residues. CDR3: CSACVLAGPDTQYF. Written as DNA, the CDR3 is TGCAGCGCATGCGTCCTAGCGGGACCAGATACGCAGTATTTT.

This chain uses TRBV6-1 with TRBJ1-2; 8 nucleotides line up with TRBD1. Germline V gene data show CDR1 as MNHNS and CDR2 as SASEGT. The V segment lost 3 bases and the J segment 4 bases; nucleotides outside the gene matches: 7. This CDR3 spans 15 amino acids. The CDR3 DNA sequence: TGTGCCAGCAGTGAGACGTCTACAGGGGGCTATGGCTACACCTTC. As protein: CASSETSTGGYGYTF.

V gene TRBV19 combines with J gene TRBJ2-7; D not certain. Germline V gives CDR1 LNHDA, CDR2 SQIVND (reference sequence). Deletions cut 3 bases from V and 6 bases from J, with 15 bases between. The CDR3 has 14 amino acids. This CDR3 is CASSIMFQAREQYF. The CDR3 DNA sequence: TGTGCCAGTAGTATTATGTTCCAGGCCCGCGAGCAGTACTTC.

V and J are TRBV3-1 (or the pseudogene TRBV3-2) and TRBJ2-5; 7 bases agree with TRBD2. The CDR3 has 15 amino acids. Germline V lookup: CDR1 LGHDT, CDR2 YNNKEL (reference sequence). The V and J ends lost 0 bases and 0 bases, in that order; junction bases with no gene match: 1. The CDR3 sequence: CASSQEGGYQETQYF. The CDR3 coding sequence is TGTGCCAGCAGCCAAGAGGGGGGGTACCAAGAGACCCAGTACTTC.